This T cell receptor (beta chain) appears in the sequencing data of a study of T cell responses to AZD1222 COVID-19 vaccine. Points from the study as a whole: Only six AZD1222 recipients tested seropositive at baseline. All repertoire sampling was performed exclusively after the peak T cell response. White British people made up most donors, females outnumbered males, and clonal diversity was possibly underestimated.

Generated by immunoSEQ multiplex PCR, the TCRdb table keeps only in-frame clones and is missing some. Of around 60,000 clones in the sample, just over 90% were seen once. This CDR3 is built from 15 residues. V lost 10 bases and J lost 3; bases outside the gene matches: 10. Looked up from germline, CDR1 is MDHEN and CDR2 is SYDVKM. Turning to this clone: Its antigen remains unidentified.

This sample comprised peripheral blood, obtained 28 days after the second dose of the MenACWY control vaccine. The clonotype comes from an adult who received the MenACWY meningococcal vaccine as a control. V is TRBV28 and J is TRBJ2-3; TRBD1 agrees at 10 bases. For the CDR3, the DNA is TGTGCCAACAGGGGTGGGGGACAGGGGACAGATACGCAGTATTTT. Translated, it gives CANRGGGQGTDTQYF.